This TCR beta chain was captured in a study of siplizumab effects on memory and regulatory T cells. Findings of the study overall: Unstimulated subset assignment was obtained for only a minor fraction of alloreactive clones. Tregs that proliferated in siplizumab cultures did not have their suppressive function confirmed. The Treg-derived share of mappable alloreactive CD4+ clones averaged roughly 69% with siplizumab and over 25% in controls.

Germline CDR1 and CDR2: SNHLY and FYNNEI. V was trimmed by 4 bases and J by 2 bases, leaving 16 bases between them. The CDR3 is 16 amino acids. Measured with immunoSEQ multiplex PCR; TCRdb has only the in-frame clones, and not every one. The sample consists of over 70,000 clones, 85% to 95% of them appearing once. A remark on this clone: Antigen unknown.

This receptor was identified in a human donor in good health. The chain uses TRBV2 and TRBJ2-3; a possible D gene is TRBD2 (7 bases). The sequenced material came from CD8+ T cells sorted from blood. CDR3 sequence reads: CASSAAGEGVTDTQYF. CDR3 DNA sequence: TGTGCCAGCAGTGCTGCGGGAGAGGGGGTCACAGATACGCAGTATTTT.